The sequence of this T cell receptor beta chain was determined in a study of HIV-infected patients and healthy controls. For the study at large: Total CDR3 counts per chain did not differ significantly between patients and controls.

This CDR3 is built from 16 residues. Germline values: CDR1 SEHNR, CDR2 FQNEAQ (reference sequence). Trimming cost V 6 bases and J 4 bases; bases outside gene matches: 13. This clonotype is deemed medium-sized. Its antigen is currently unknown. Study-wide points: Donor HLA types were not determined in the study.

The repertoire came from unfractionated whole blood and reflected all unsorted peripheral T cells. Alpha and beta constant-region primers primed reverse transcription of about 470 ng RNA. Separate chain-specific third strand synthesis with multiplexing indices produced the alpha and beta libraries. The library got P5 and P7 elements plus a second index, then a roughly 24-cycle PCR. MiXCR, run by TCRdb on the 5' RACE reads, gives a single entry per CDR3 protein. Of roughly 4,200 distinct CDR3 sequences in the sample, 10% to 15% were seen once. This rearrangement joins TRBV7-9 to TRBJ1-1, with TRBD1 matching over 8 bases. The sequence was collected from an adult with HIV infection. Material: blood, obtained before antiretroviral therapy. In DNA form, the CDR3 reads TGTGCCAGCAGTACAGGGGGAAGGTCGGTATTCACTGAAGCTTTCTTT. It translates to CASSTGGRSVFTEAFF.